This TCR beta chain was retrieved from a study of blood T cell repertoires in COVID-19. Generated by immunoSEQ multiplex PCR, the TCRdb table keeps only in-frame clones and is missing some. This table holds more than 110,000 clones, 88% found once. This CDR3 spans 13 amino acids. CDR1 is SGHDN, CDR2 FVKESK, per germline. V gave up 2 bases and J gave up 3 bases, with 8 bases separating them. The sequence came from a man in his fifties or sixties with active or convalescent COVID-19. The sequenced sample was peripheral blood. The rearrangement uses TRBV14 and TRBJ2-7, with D tentatively TRBD2 (6 bases). The CDR3 sequence: CASSQSTSYEQYF. In DNA, the CDR3 is TGTGCCAGCAGCCAATCGACTAGCTACGAGCAGTACTTC.